Below, 19 T cell receptor beta chains from the same sample are listed, as sequenced in a study of blood T cell repertoires in COVID-19 (dated by TCRdb to 2018 to 2021). The protocol used for the library was the immunoSEQ multiplex PCR assay. This is the immuneACCESS table as TCRdb keeps it, with only in-frame sequences that have V and J called. A part of the clones is gone; compared with another copy, unresolved V genes explain less than half, and the rest is unexplained. Here the sample has 65,000 to 90,000 clones; roughly 78% occur a single time. Of the sample, 26% is held by the ten largest clones. Sequenced: peripheral blood. The receptors were gathered from a man between 60 and 75 years old with active or convalescent COVID-19.

The chain employs TRBV2 and TRBJ1-3; TRBD1 might be the D (6 bases). From germline, CDR1 is SNHLY and CDR2 FYNNEI. The germline V and J ends were trimmed by 5 bases and 7 bases, with 12 bases remaining between them. This CDR3 has 13 amino acids. The CDR3 DNA reads TGTGCCAGCAGTAGGGACATCGGTAACACCATATATTTT. Its protein is CASSRDIGNTIYF.

The CDR3 reads CASSYSAGYYTEAFF. The CDR3 DNA sequence: TGTGCCAGCAGTTACTCGGCAGGCTACTACACTGAAGCTTTCTTT. The V and J genes are TRBV6-5 and TRBJ1-1; D gene ambiguous. The CDR3 has 15 amino acids. From germline, CDR1 is MNHEY and CDR2 SVGAGI. Between the trimmed V and J ends, which lost 0 bases and 3 bases, there was a span of 11 bases.

The V call is TRBV2, the J call TRBJ1-1; D may be TRBD1 (5 bases). CDR1 is SNHLY, CDR2 FYNNEI, per germline. The ends were cut back, 6 bases at V and 0 bases at J, with 8 bases in the middle. The length of the CDR3 is 13 residues. Here the CDR3 DNA reads TGTGCCAGCAGGGGGCTTATGAACACTGAAGCTTTCTTT. Encoded protein: CASRGLMNTEAFF.

The V call is TRBV25-1, the J call TRBJ2-2; possibly TRBD1 for D (5 bases). Trimming took 2 bases from V and 0 from J, leaving 7 bases between them. CDR1 MGHDK and CDR2 SYGVNS come from the germline V gene. There are 15 residues in the CDR3. In DNA, the CDR3 is TGTGCCAGCAGTGAAGTCAGGGCGAACACCGGGGAGCTGTTTTTT. Its translation is CASSEVRANTGELFF.

The chain has TRBV7-2 and TRBJ2-7; D might be TRBD2 (5 bases). This CDR3 is 15 amino acids long. The germline gives CDR1 SGHTA, CDR2 FQGNSA. V was trimmed by 1 base and J by 0 bases, leaving 10 bases between them. The CDR3 is CASSLVSVASYEQYF. DNA of the CDR3: TGTGCCAGCAGCTTAGTTAGCGTCGCCTCCTACGAGCAGTACTTC. Filled out from reference TRBV7-2 and TRBJ2-7, the complete variable domain reads GAGVSQSPSNKVTEKGKDVELRCDPISGHTALYWYRQSLGQGLEFLIYFQGNSAPDKSGLPSDRFSAERTGGSVSTLTIQRTQQEDSAVYLCASSLVSVASYEQYFGPGTRLTVT.

In its sample, this clone was seen many times. This sequence joins TRBV5-1 and TRBJ1-4; a weak D match, TRBD1 (6 bases). The CDR3 is 14 residues long. CDR1 and CDR2 from the germline V gene are SGHRS and YFSETQ. The V end was cut by 0 bases, the J end by 6 bases, with 9 bases between. DNA for the CDR3: TGCGCCAGCAGCTTGGAGGGGGACCATGAAAAACTGTTTTTT. The encoded protein is CASSLEGDHEKLFF. The full variable domain, in which reference TRBV5-1 and TRBJ1-4 provide the parts outside the CDR3, is KAGVTQTPRYLIKTRGQQVTLSCSPISGHRSVSWYQQTPGQGLQFLFEYFSETQRNKGNFPGRFSGRQFSNSRSEMNVSTLELGDSALYLCASSLEGDHEKLFFGSGTQLSVL.

The chain has TRBV11-2 and TRBJ1-1; tentatively, D is TRBD1 (5 bases). The V end was cut by 1 base, the J end by 2 bases, with 11 bases between. The CDR3 extends over 15 amino acids. In germline, CDR1 is SGHAT, CDR2 FQNNGV. CDR3 residues: CASSLGQTINTEAFF. The CDR3 coding sequence is TGTGCCAGCAGCTTAGGACAGACGATAAACACTGAAGCTTTCTTT.

The CDR3 is CASSTVSSYNEQFF. CDR3 DNA: TGTGCCAGCAGCACAGTGAGCTCCTACAATGAGCAGTTCTTC. V gene TRBV6-2 or TRBV6-3 combines with J gene TRBJ2-1; D gene uncertain. Trimming stripped 6 bases from V and 0 bases from J, with 9 bases between. Germline V gene sequence: CDR1 MNHEY, CDR2 SVGEGT. CDR3 length: 14 amino acids.

This clone has only one observation. CDR3 residues: CASSIVFDQPQHF. The CDR3 DNA sequence: TGTGCCAGCAGTATCGTCTTTGATCAGCCCCAGCATTTT. The genes are TRBV28 and TRBJ1-5; D not certain. Germline-derived CDR1 and CDR2 are MDHEN and SYDVKM. This CDR3 has 13 residues. V shed 5 bases and J shed 5 bases, with 10 bases lying between them. Supplemented by reference TRBV28 and TRBJ1-5, the full variable domain reads DVKVTQSSRYLVKRTGEKVFLECVQDMDHENMFWYRQDPGLGLRLIYFSYDVKMKEKGDIPEGYSVSREKKERFSLILESASTNQTSMYLCASSIVFDQPQHFGDGTRLSIL.

The chain couples TRBV5-4 to TRBJ1-1; 7 bases fit TRBD1. Germline CDR1 is SGHNT and CDR2 is YYREEE (reference sequence). The V segment lost 3 bases and the J segment 5 bases; nucleotides outside the gene matches: 7. The CDR3 length is 14 residues. The CDR3 coding sequence is TGTGCCAGCAGCTCCAGACAGGGTCGTACTGAAGCTTTCTTT. This translates into CASSSRQGRTEAFF.

This chain connects TRBV5-1 to TRBJ1-1, with D perhaps TRBD1 (5 bases). This CDR3 region has 15 residues. Deletions cut 0 bases from V and 4 bases from J, with 13 bases between. Per the germline V gene, CDR1 is SGHRS and CDR2 is YFSETQ. CDR3 residues: CASSLVGGGVTEAFF. The CDR3, as DNA: TGCGCCAGCAGCTTGGTCGGAGGAGGGGTCACTGAAGCTTTCTTT. The full variable domain, completed using reference TRBV5-1 and TRBJ1-1, is KAGVTQTPRYLIKTRGQQVTLSCSPISGHRSVSWYQQTPGQGLQFLFEYFSETQRNKGNFPGRFSGRQFSNSRSEMNVSTLELGDSALYLCASSLVGGGVTEAFFGQGTRLTVV.

V is TRBV29-1 and J is TRBJ1-1; 7 nucleotides align to TRBD1. The CDR3 is 14 amino acids. The ends lost 6 bases at V and 0 bases at J; junction bases unmatched: 7. CDR1 is SQVTM, CDR2 ANQGSEA, per germline. This chain's CDR3 is CSVASGQLNTEAFF. CDR3 nucleotide sequence: TGCAGCGTAGCGTCGGGACAGTTGAACACTGAAGCTTTCTTT.

The chain has TRBV14 and TRBJ2-7; D perhaps matches TRBD1 (5 bases). The germline gives CDR1 SGHDN, CDR2 FVKESK. V was cut by 1 base and J by 3 bases, with 13 bases left in between. The CDR3 loop spans 15 amino acids. DNA for the CDR3: TGTGCCAGCAGCCAAGGCTACCCCAGGGACTACGAGCAGTACTTC. Amino acids: CASSQGYPRDYEQYF.

This chain links TRBV7-2 with TRBJ1-2, with D maybe TRBD1 (6 bases). The CDR3 totals 14 residues. Germline-derived CDR1 and CDR2 are SGHTA and FQGNSA. The V and J ends lost 2 bases and 8 bases respectively, with 15 bases between them. The CDR3 here is CASSLREDRSGYTF. The CDR3 nucleotides are TGTGCCAGCAGCTTAAGGGAAGACAGGTCCGGCTACACCTTC. Together with reference TRBV7-2 and TRBJ1-2, the CDR3 gives the full variable domain: GAGVSQSPSNKVTEKGKDVELRCDPISGHTALYWYRQSLGQGLEFLIYFQGNSAPDKSGLPSDRFSAERTGGSVSTLTIQRTQQEDSAVYLCASSLREDRSGYTFGSGTRLTVV.

CDR3 in DNA: TGTGCCAGCAGTTTGGTGGGCACCTACGAGCAGTACTTC. Protein product: CASSLVGTYEQYF. The chain couples TRBV28 to TRBJ2-7, with D unclear. V shed 3 bases and J shed 2 bases, with 8 bases lying between them. The CDR3 loop spans 13 amino acids. The germline V gene encodes CDR1 MDHEN and CDR2 SYDVKM.

In this sample, this clone turned up a few times. J is TRBJ1-6 and V is TRBV7-9; D is uncertain. Per germline, CDR1 SEHNR and CDR2 FQNEAQ (reference sequence). This CDR3 comprises 13 residues. V lost 3 bases to trimming and J lost 8 bases, with 8 bases between them. Here the CDR3 DNA reads TGTGCCAGCAGCTTCCGGGGAGATTCACCCCTCCACTTT. This encodes CASSFRGDSPLHF. Complete variable domain (other parts from reference TRBV7-9 and TRBJ1-6): DTGVSQNPRHKITKRGQNVTFRCDPISEHNRLYWYRQTLGQGPEFLTYFQNEAQLEKSRLLSDRFSAERPKGSFSTLEIQRTEQGDSAMYLCASSFRGDSPLHFGNGTRLTVT.

The chain is built from TRBV12-3 or TRBV12-4 and TRBJ1-2, with D unresolved. The CDR3 is made up of 13 amino acids. V lost 4 bases and J 6 bases, leaving 12 bases between the germline ends. CDR3 DNA: TGTGCCAGCAGTTACGGACGGGAGGATGGCTACACCTTC. This codes for CASSYGREDGYTF.

The chain joins TRBV6-5 to TRBJ1-2; D might be TRBD1 (6 bases). Germline loops: CDR1 MNHEY, CDR2 SVGAGI. The ends were cut back, 3 bases at V and 9 bases at J, with 17 bases in the middle. The CDR3 contains 14 residues. CDR3 DNA: TGTGCCAGCAGTTATCCGGGACACCCGTCAAGCTACACCTTC. Amino acid sequence: CASSYPGHPSSYTF.

The rearrangement links TRBV19 to TRBJ2-3; unclear D gene. The CDR3 spans 13 residues. Germline CDR1 reads LNHDA; CDR2 reads SQIVND (reference sequence). V was pared by 4 bases and J by 0 bases, with 5 bases between. In nucleotides, the CDR3 is TGTGCCAGTAGTAGCGCTAGCACAGATACGCAGTATTTT. Translated: CASSSASTDTQYF.